This T cell receptor beta chain derives from a study of T cell repertoires in cytomegalovirus infection. This clonotype was counted only a few times. Its antigen remains unknown. V lost 3 bases to trimming and J lost 5 bases, with 13 bases between them. The CDR3 contains 14 residues. Each CDR3 protein is one row after TCRdb ran MiXCR on the reads. The data hold 650,000 to 850,000 distinct CDR3 sequences, with just under 30% observed a single time. The material sequenced was cultured CD8+ T cells from PBMCs, taken from culture after CMV antigen stimulation. The receptor's source is a human donor in good health (CMV status not recorded). Some clones in this sample may be carry-over from other donors' samples. The rearrangement joins TRBV12-3 or TRBV12-4 to TRBJ1-1; D is possibly TRBD1 (6 bases). The CDR3 coding sequence is TGTGCCAGCAGTTTTTCCAGGGGAGAGACTGAAGCTTTCTTT. Its translation is CASSFSRGETEAFF.